The 26 T cell receptor beta chains below come from one sample, sequenced in a study of PD-1 blockade in classical Hodgkin lymphoma. Each and every patient relapsed after autologous stem cell transplantation, and patients got differing brentuximab vedotin exposure. TCRdb keeps only in-frame clones here, not all; method: immunoSEQ multiplex PCR. This repertoire shows tens of thousands of clones, over 55% found once; its top ten account for over 2.5%. The sequencing here drew on peripheral blood mononuclear cells (PBMCs), taken at baseline. Receptors originate from a human donor with classical Hodgkin lymphoma.

The chain combines TRBV19 with TRBJ2-3; weak D call: TRBD1 (6 bases). The V and J ends lost 7 bases and 7 bases respectively, with 18 bases between them. This CDR3 is built from 14 residues. CDR1 and CDR2 (germline): LNHDA, SQIVND (reference sequence). CDR3 amino acids: CASTPRTAANTQYF. The CDR3 nucleotides are TGTGCCAGTACCCCGAGGACAGCCGCGAATACGCAGTATTTT.

This chain links TRBV23-1 with TRBJ1-2; no firm D call. TRBV23-1 is an ORF, with its function uncertain. Between the trimmed V and J ends, which lost 4 bases and 3 bases, there was a span of 12 bases. The CDR3 is 14 residues long. This chain's CDR3 is CASSPPREHYGYTF. The CDR3 coding sequence is TGCGCCAGCAGTCCTCCTAGGGAGCACTATGGCTACACCTTC.

The V and J genes are TRBV7-2 and TRBJ2-1; 10 nucleotides line up with TRBD2. The ends lost 1 base at V and 8 bases at J; junction bases unmatched: 5. From germline, CDR1 is SGHTA and CDR2 FQGNSA. The CDR3 is 15 amino acids. The CDR3 spells CASSLGAGGPDEQFF. In DNA, the CDR3 is TGTGCCAGCAGCTTAGGAGCGGGAGGGCCGGATGAGCAGTTCTTC.

The chain links TRBV7-2 to TRBJ1-3; D unresolved. The ends were cut back, 5 bases at V and 0 bases at J, with 14 bases in the middle. Germline values: CDR1 SGHTA, CDR2 FQGNSA. This CDR3 is 16 amino acids long. CDR3 bases: TGTGCCAGCAGCGCCCCGGACGTCCGCTCTGGAAACACCATATATTTT. Amino acid sequence: CASSAPDVRSGNTIYF.

The CDR3 DNA sequence: TGTGCCATGGGACGGACCTGGAACACTGAAGCTTTCTTT. It encodes CAMGRTWNTEAFF. J is TRBJ1-1 and V is TRBV10-3, with a possible D match to TRBD1 (5 bases). This CDR3 has 13 amino acids. Germline V gene sequence: CDR1 ENHRY, CDR2 SYGVKD. Trimming removed 9 bases from V and 1 base from J, with 12 bases in between.

The chain carries TRBV19 and TRBJ2-3; TRBD2 matches 9 bases. The CDR3 is 17 residues long. Looked up from germline, CDR1 is LNHDA and CDR2 is SQIVND (reference sequence). The trim removed 6 bases at V and 2 bases at J, leaving 12 bases unmatched. The CDR3 bases are TGTGCCAGTAGACAATGGCTGACTAGCGGTGACACAGATACGCAGTATTTT. This codes for CASRQWLTSGDTDTQYF.

The chain has TRBV7-9 and TRBJ1-1; TRBD1 matches at 8 bases. Trimming took 4 bases from V and 0 from J; bases not matched to a gene: 10. CDR1 and CDR2 from the germline V gene are SEHNR and FQNEAQ (reference sequence). The CDR3 runs 17 residues. The CDR3 loop is CASSSPGQGLMNTEAFF. Here the CDR3 DNA reads TGTGCCAGCAGCTCTCCCGGACAGGGCCTCATGAACACTGAAGCTTTCTTT.

This clone was seen a single time. This chain joins TRBV2 and TRBJ2-1; weak D call: TRBD2 (6 bases). V was clipped by 6 bases and J by 3 bases, with 15 bases between them. CDR3 length: 15 residues. Germline values: CDR1 SNHLY, CDR2 FYNNEI. The DNA of the CDR3 is TGTGCCAGCAGACTCGCCGGGGACTTCTACAATGAGCAGTTCTTC. It encodes CASRLAGDFYNEQFF.

The chain recombines TRBV5-1 with TRBJ2-4, with D possibly being TRBD1 or TRBD2 (5 bases each). Deletions cut 2 bases from V and 6 bases from J, with 9 bases between. Germline-derived CDR1 and CDR2 are SGHRS and YFSETQ. This CDR3 region has 13 residues. The CDR3 spells CASSLGTGNIQYF. The CDR3 DNA is TGCGCCAGCAGCTTAGGGACGGGAAACATTCAGTACTTC.

The chain uses TRBV5-8 and TRBJ2-7; 12 bases are a match to TRBD1. Germline-derived CDR1 and CDR2 are SGHTS and YDEGEE. The CDR3 is 19 amino acids. V shed 4 bases and J 4 bases; nucleotides not matched to a gene: 18. CDR3 in amino acids: CASSLGTGGNSGDSYEQYF. The DNA of the CDR3 is TGTGCCAGCAGCCTCGGGACAGGGGGCAATAGCGGGGACTCATACGAGCAGTACTTC.

The chain uses TRBV25-1 and TRBJ2-2; the match to TRBD1 covers 8 bases. Per germline, CDR1 MGHDK and CDR2 SYGVNS. This CDR3 contains 17 residues. Trimming cost V 4 bases and J 2 bases; bases outside gene matches: 9. The chain's CDR3 is CASSATGVIENTGELFF. The CDR3 bases are TGTGCCAGCAGTGCGACAGGGGTGATCGAAAACACCGGGGAGCTGTTTTTT.

The chain is built from TRBV6-6 and TRBJ1-1; no clear D gene. CDR3 length: 15 residues. The V gene lost 6 bases and the J gene lost 0 bases, with 14 bases spanning the gap. Germline CDR1 is MNHNY and CDR2 is SVGAGI (reference sequence). CDR3 nucleotide sequence: TGTGCCAGCAGCAAAGCCCCGGAGATGAACACTGAAGCTTTCTTT. Its protein product is CASSKAPEMNTEAFF.

This clone showed up just a few times. The chain recombines TRBV30 with TRBJ1-2; D remains unclear. Trimming took off 5 bases at V and 7 bases at J, with 11 bases between the two ends. The CDR3 sequence is 11 residues long. Germline V CDR1 and CDR2: GTSNPN, SVGIG (reference sequence). CDR3 loop: CAWGGLTGYTF. In DNA, the CDR3 is TGTGCCTGGGGCGGACTGACTGGCTACACCTTC.

The chain uses TRBV5-1 and TRBJ2-7; possible D gene TRBD1, 7 bases. The V and J ends lost 1 base and 6 bases respectively, with 11 bases between them. CDR1 and CDR2 from the germline V gene are SGHRS and YFSETQ. The CDR3 consists of 13 residues. The CDR3 coding sequence is TGCGCCAGCAGCTTGTGGAGGGGGCGCGAGCAGTACTTC. Translation: CASSLWRGREQYF.

This chain links TRBV4-3 with TRBJ2-7, with D hard to call. The germline V gene encodes CDR1 LGHNA and CDR2 YSLEER. CDR3 length: 13 residues. Trimming left V 1 base short and J 4 bases short, with 8 bases between. This CDR3 is CASSQVLHYEQYF. In DNA form, the CDR3 reads TGCGCCAGCAGCCAAGTACTTCATTACGAGCAGTACTTC.

The chain joins TRBV5-4 to TRBJ2-2; D perhaps matches TRBD2 (6 bases). The CDR3 totals 15 residues. Trimming took off 4 bases at V and 7 bases at J, with 17 bases between the two ends. CDR1 is SGHNT, CDR2 YYREEE, per germline (reference sequence). CDR3 amino acids: CASSLTREVVGELFF. DNA for the CDR3: TGTGCCAGCAGCCTCACAAGGGAGGTAGTCGGGGAGCTGTTTTTT.

This clone was observed a handful of times. The chain uses TRBV27 and TRBJ1-3; D gene uncertain. There are 13 residues in the CDR3. Germline V gene data show CDR1 as MNHEY and CDR2 as SMNVEV (reference sequence). V dropped 3 bases and J dropped 4 bases, with 7 bases sitting between them. The DNA for the CDR3 is TGTGCCAGCAGTTTCAGCGGGGGAAACACCATATATTTT. Residues: CASSFSGGNTIYF.

The chain has TRBV19 and TRBJ1-5; TRBD1 is a possible D gene (6 bases). V gave up 5 bases and J gave up 12 bases, with 17 bases separating them. Germline-derived CDR1 and CDR2 are LNHDA and SQIVND (reference sequence). This CDR3 is 13 amino acids long. The CDR3 DNA follows: TGTGCCAGTAGTCTGGTTACAGGGCCGCTCCAGCATTTT. It yields the protein CASSLVTGPLQHF.

This chain connects TRBV6-4 to TRBJ2-1; 9 positions agree with TRBD2. The CDR3 loop spans 16 amino acids. Germline values: CDR1 MRHNA, CDR2 SNTAGT. V was pared by 0 bases and J by 6 bases, with 6 bases of the junction left unmatched. CDR3 protein: CASSDSGTSLSNEQFF. DNA for the CDR3: TGTGCCAGCAGTGACTCCGGGACTAGCCTAAGCAATGAGCAGTTCTTC.

On this clone: The conserved final phenylalanine or tryptophan is absent from the CDR3, which likely points to a read error. No DNA is shown, since the ends of the CDR3 on it are uncertain; the CDR3 is the one TCRdb lists. This chain joins TRBV19 and TRBJ2-7. Inclusive of both ends, the CDR3 amounts to 9 amino acids. Germline V gene lookup returns CDR1 LNHDA and CDR2 SQIVND (reference sequence). The CDR3 spells CASFPGPPE.

This clone came up many times. The chain employs TRBV10-3 and TRBJ1-1, with 8 bases that match TRBD1. The junction had 9 bases not matched to a gene; V was cut back by 6 bases and J by 12 bases. The length of the CDR3 is 12 residues. Germline V gene data show CDR1 as ENHRY and CDR2 as SYGVKD. CDR3 nucleotides: TGTGCCATCAGCACGGACAGGGCAACAACTTTCTTT. This translates into CAISTDRATTFF.

This chain links TRBV5-3 with TRBJ1-2; D uncertain. TRBV5-3 is labeled an ORF, and its function is uncertain. The germline V and J ends were trimmed by 8 bases and 0 bases, with 26 bases remaining between them. The CDR3 has 18 amino acids. Written as DNA, the CDR3 is TGTGCCAGGCGTTTAGACCAGTCGTCAGGCAGAACTAACTATGGCTACACCTTC. This translates into CARRLDQSSGRTNYGYTF.

This chain links TRBV19 with TRBJ2-1; D remains ambiguous. Germline CDR1 LNHDA, CDR2 SQIVND (reference sequence). CDR3 length: 12 amino acids. Deletions cut 5 bases from V and 3 bases from J, with 5 bases between. The CDR3 is CASSSDYNEQFF. The CDR3 nucleotides are TGTGCCAGTAGTTCGGACTACAATGAGCAGTTCTTC.

The sample holds a few counts of this clone. The V call is TRBV13, the J call TRBJ1-2, with 11 bases identical to TRBD1. The CDR3 totals 16 residues. In germline, CDR1 is PRHDT, CDR2 FYEKMQ (reference sequence). Trimming took 0 bases from V and 6 from J; bases not matched to a gene: 6. CDR3 nucleotides: TGTGCCAGCAGCTTAGGCTTCGGACAGGGGGCGGATGGCTACACCTTC. It yields the protein CASSLGFGQGADGYTF.

The rearrangement links TRBV7-9 to TRBJ2-3, with 8 positions matching TRBD2. Germline loops: CDR1 SEHNR, CDR2 FQNEAQ (reference sequence). There are 15 residues in the CDR3. V lost 5 bases, J lost 4 bases, and 8 bases stayed unmatched. The CDR3 sequence is CASSNFGGAADTQYF. The CDR3, as DNA: TGTGCCAGCAGCAACTTCGGGGGGGCCGCAGATACGCAGTATTTT.

This clone has a single count. The CDR3 DNA follows: TGTGCCACCAGCATGGGTCGGGGTCTGAACACTGAAGCTTTCTTT. This sequence encodes CATSMGRGLNTEAFF. This rearrangement joins TRBV15 to TRBJ1-1, with D uncertain. Between the trimmed V and J ends, which lost 4 bases and 0 bases, there was a span of 12 bases. Germline V gene sequence: CDR1 LNHNV, CDR2 YYDKDF (reference sequence). This CDR3 is 15 amino acids long.